One and the same sample provided the 16 T cell receptor beta chains below, sequenced in a study of cytomegalovirus exposure and HLA in healthy donors. Use of 60 Vbeta and 13 Jbeta primers characterized the PCR. The protocol was immunoSEQ multiplex PCR, while the TCRdb copy is restricted to in-frame clones and leaves out a portion. The table lists 75,000 to 100,000 clones, approximately 7.6% of them singletons. The sample taken for sequencing was PBMCs. These receptors were collected from a man in his fifties or sixties in good health and CMV-seronegative.

The table lists this clone with a few counts. This chain links TRBV4-2 with TRBJ2-5; tentatively, D is TRBD2 (6 bases). This CDR3 is 16 amino acids long. Trimming removed 0 bases at V and 4 bases at J, with 15 bases between. The germline V gene has CDR1 LGHNA and CDR2 YNFKEQ. The CDR3 is CASSQEAGGVRETQYF. DNA for the CDR3: TGTGCCAGCAGCCAAGAAGCCGGCGGGGTGAGAGAGACCCAGTACTTC.

V gene TRBV6-1 combines with J gene TRBJ1-1, with TRBD1 matching 7 bases. Looked up from germline, CDR1 is MNHNS and CDR2 is SASEGT. V lost 4 bases and J lost 11; bases outside the gene matches: 10. The CDR3 covers 13 residues. CDR3 sequence (DNA): TGTGCCAGCAGTGGACAGGGTTCGTCGTCGGCTTTCTTT. This sequence encodes CASSGQGSSSAFF.

This chain connects TRBV14 to TRBJ2-1, with 7 bases lining up with TRBD2. V trimming: 4 bases; J trimming: 0 bases; junction bases outside the gene matches: 15. There are 19 residues in the CDR3. CDR1 and CDR2 (germline): SGHDN, FVKESK. The CDR3 nucleotides read TGTGCCAGCAGCCCGCTATGGCGGGGGTTACCATACTCCTACAATGAGCAGTTCTTC. Translated: CASSPLWRGLPYSYNEQFF.

V usage is TRBV28 and J usage is TRBJ1-2, with D perhaps matching TRBD1 (6 bases). Between the trimmed V and J ends, which lost 5 bases and 4 bases, there was a span of 17 bases. Germline CDR1 reads MDHEN; CDR2 reads SYDVKM. This CDR3 is 15 amino acids long. The CDR3 DNA reads as TGTGCCAGCAGTCCCCCCCGAGGGGGTGGCTATGGCTACACCTTC. Protein product: CASSPPRGGGYGYTF.

The rearrangement uses TRBV11-2 and TRBJ2-7; the D gene is possibly TRBD2 (5 bases). The CDR3 sequence is 14 residues long. CDR1 and CDR2 from the germline V gene are SGHAT and FQNNGV. V gave up 4 bases and J gave up 4 bases, with 14 bases separating them. The CDR3: CASSYTRQSYEQYF. The CDR3 coding sequence is TGTGCCAGCAGCTATACTAGGCAGTCTTACGAGCAGTACTTC.

The chain joins TRBV19 to TRBJ1-5; 8 nucleotides line up with TRBD1. Germline lookup yields CDR1 LNHDA and CDR2 SQIVND (reference sequence). The CDR3 loop spans 15 amino acids. The ends lost 4 bases at V and 2 bases at J; junction bases unmatched: 4. In DNA form, the CDR3 reads TGTGCCAGTAGTACCTCGGACAGGGGCAATCAGCCCCAGCATTTT. Translated: CASSTSDRGNQPQHF.

This rearrangement joins TRBV28 to TRBJ2-7; possibly TRBD1 for D (5 bases). The V end lost 4 bases, the J end lost 10 bases, and 17 bases lay between the germline ends. CDR1 is MDHEN, CDR2 SYDVKM, per germline. This CDR3 contains 13 residues. CDR3 sequence reads: CASSSQSRQRQYF. The CDR3 bases are TGTGCCAGCAGTTCACAATCACGACAGAGACAGTACTTC.

This CDR3 is CASSVGLAGGGQETQYF. The CDR3 DNA reads as TGTGCCAGCAGCGTAGGACTAGCGGGAGGAGGCCAAGAGACCCAGTACTTC. This chain connects TRBV9 to TRBJ2-5, with 13 bases matching TRBD2. The junction had 3 bases not matched to a gene; V was cut back by 0 bases and J by 1 base. This CDR3 spans 17 amino acids. CDR1 is SGDLS and CDR2 is YYNGEE in the germline V gene.

This clone was counted between two and nine times. V is TRBV28 and J is TRBJ1-2, with D tentatively TRBD1 (5 bases). This CDR3 contains 14 residues. The germline gives CDR1 MDHEN, CDR2 SYDVKM. With 6 bases removed from V and 0 bases from J, the gap between germline ends came to 11 bases. DNA of the CDR3: TGTGCCAGCAGGGCGGACACCTCTAACTATGGCTACACCTTC. This translates into CASRADTSNYGYTF.

The chain couples TRBV9 to TRBJ1-2; 9 bases are shared with TRBD1. J gave up 2 bases and V 4 bases, and 6 bases lay outside the gene matches. The CDR3 is 15 amino acids. Looked up from germline, CDR1 is SGDLS and CDR2 is YYNGEE. CDR3 loop: CASSPGTGWNYGYTF. CDR3 nucleotides: TGTGCCAGCAGCCCAGGGACAGGGTGGAACTATGGCTACACCTTC.

This clone appeared a few times. This chain joins TRBV4-3 and TRBJ2-7; 13 nucleotides align to TRBD2. CDR1 and CDR2 from the germline V gene are LGHNA and YSLEER. This CDR3 comprises 16 residues. The ends lost 3 bases at V and 0 bases at J; junction bases unmatched: 2. This chain's CDR3 is CASSQGLAGSSYEQYF. The CDR3 bases are TGCGCCAGCAGCCAGGGACTAGCGGGAAGCTCCTACGAGCAGTACTTC.

This chain joins TRBV21-1 and TRBJ2-1; TRBD1, as called in the table, went unchecked against the DNA. TRBV21-1 is a pseudogene segment. The CDR3 length is 11 residues. CDR3 in DNA: TGTGCCAGCAGCATGGCCTATGAGCAGTTCTTC. Translation: CASSMAYEQFF.

This clone has just a few counts. The rearrangement uses TRBV5-3 and TRBJ1-2; 9 nucleotides line up with TRBD1. TRBV5-3 is an ORF for which the function is uncertain. This CDR3 comprises 13 residues. The trim removed 4 bases at V and 4 bases at J, leaving 2 bases unmatched. CDR3 nucleotide sequence: TGTGCCAGAAGCGGGACAGGGACCTATGGCTACACCTTC. It translates to CARSGTGTYGYTF.

This clone was detected a few times. The same CDR3 also results from other DNA sequences found in this sample. The chain recombines TRBV14 with TRBJ2-2, with 9 bases fitting TRBD2. Per the germline V gene, CDR1 is SGHDN and CDR2 is FVKESK. CDR3 length: 18 amino acids. The V and J ends lost 4 bases and 4 bases, in that order; junction bases with no gene match: 13. CDR3 bases: TGTGCCAGCAGCCCATGGCTTCGGCGGGAGGGAGGCACCGGGGAGCTGTTTTTT. Residues: CASSPWLRREGGTGELFF. The entire variable domain, with the rest obtained from reference TRBV14 and TRBJ2-2, is as follows: EAGVTQFPSHSVIEKGQTVTLRCDPISGHDNLYWYRRVMGKEIKFLLHFVKESKQDESGMPNNRFLAERTGGTYSTLKVQPAELEDSGVYFCASSPWLRREGGTGELFFGEGSRLTVL.

This clone was observed a handful of times. The rearrangement links TRBV5-1 to TRBJ2-1; no reliable D call. V lost 0 bases and J lost 1, with 8 bases in between. Germline loops: CDR1 SGHRS, CDR2 YFSETQ. The CDR3 runs 15 residues. The CDR3 is CASSLESVSYNEQFF. CDR3 coding DNA: TGCGCCAGCAGCTTGGAGTCAGTATCCTACAATGAGCAGTTCTTC.

This clone was found a few times. The chain employs TRBV4-2 and TRBJ1-1; TRBD1 matches 9 bases. J gave up 3 bases and V 0 bases, and 11 bases lay outside the gene matches. Germline-derived CDR1 and CDR2 are LGHNA and YNFKEQ. There are 18 residues in the CDR3. This chain's CDR3 is CASSQDKGQGGSDTEAFF. CDR3 bases: TGTGCCAGCAGCCAAGATAAGGGACAGGGCGGGTCTGACACTGAAGCTTTCTTT.